This T cell receptor beta chain was sequenced in a study of cytomegalovirus exposure and HLA in healthy donors. Germline V gene sequence: CDR1 SQVTM, CDR2 ANQGSEA. The junction had 9 bases not matched to a gene; V was cut back by 6 bases and J by 3 bases. The CDR3 covers 14 residues. 13 Jbeta primers and 60 Vbeta primers were used for the PCR. Libraries were prepared by immunoSEQ multiplex PCR; TCRdb keeps only in-frame clonotypes and omits some of them. This table holds a few hundred thousand clones, approximately 80% found once. The sequenced material came from PBMCs. The V gene is TRBV29-1, the J gene TRBJ1-2; 8 positions agree with TRBD1. This clonotype was sampled from a man between 25 and 39 years old in good health and CMV-seronegative. In DNA, the CDR3 is TGCAGCGTCACCCCAGGGGGCGCTGACTATGGCTACACCTTC. Translating it yields CSVTPGGADYGYTF.